This T cell receptor beta chain was sequenced for a study of control samples from healthy donors and cancer patients. Assay: immunoSEQ multiplex PCR; the TCRdb copy retains only in-frame clones and omits some. The table lists some 140,000 clones, more than 90% of them singletons. V lost 0 bases to trimming and J lost 4 bases, with 9 bases between them. This CDR3 comprises 14 residues. Germline assignment: CDR1 MNHEY and CDR2 SVGAGI. This TCR derives from a man between 25 and 39 years old in good health. The V gene is TRBV6-5, the J gene TRBJ1-2; D is possibly TRBD1 (6 bases). Sequencing input: blood. The CDR3 here is CASSYSRGGYGYTF. For the CDR3, the DNA is TGTGCCAGCAGTTACTCCAGGGGAGGCTATGGCTACACCTTC.